The present TCR beta chain was sequenced within a study of blood T cell repertoires in COVID-19. This table comes from immunoSEQ multiplex PCR, and its TCRdb copy is limited to in-frame clones, with some not included. The profile shows approximately 150,000 clones, 86% of them singletons. This CDR3 region has 12 residues. V was pared by 5 bases and J by 8 bases, with 12 bases between. Sequences were obtained from peripheral blood. The chain combines TRBV12-3 or TRBV12-4 with TRBJ1-2, with D uncertain. The sequence came from a woman aged 65 to 85 with acute or convalescent COVID-19. CDR3 nucleotide sequence: TGTGCCAGCAGTCCATCAGGTGTGGGCTACACCTTC. It specifies CASSPSGVGYTF.